The clone carrying this TCR beta chain was counted once. Its target is unknown. Sample-barcoded 5' priming and a J-beta primer mix drove a second PCR of 7 to 11 cycles. MiXCR was run by TCRdb on the 5' RACE reads, yielding one entry per CDR3 protein. The sample consists of roughly 900,000 distinct CDR3 sequences, more than 25% of them appearing once. The source of the sample is a study of blood T cells in healthy people across ages. Whole-study results and caveats: Unsorted PBMCs prevented conclusive naive versus antigen-experienced comparison.

The germline gives CDR1 DFQATT, CDR2 SNEGSKA (reference sequence). The CDR3 totals 13 residues. Unmatched junction bases numbered 4, after V lost 3 bases and J lost 2 bases. Material for sequencing was blood. This rearrangement joins TRBV20-1 to TRBJ2-7; 7 bases are shared with TRBD2. The clonotype originates from a woman aged 80 or over in good health. CDR3 bases: TGCAGTGCTAGCGGGGACTACACCTACGAGCAGTACTTC. This codes for CSASGDYTYEQYF.